These 12 T cell receptor beta chains were all obtained from the same sample, sequenced in a study of cytomegalovirus exposure and HLA in healthy donors. Vbeta (60) and Jbeta (13) primers were used in the PCR. Data came from immunoSEQ multiplex PCR; TCRdb stores just in-frame clones and leaves some out. Among 120,000 to 150,000 clones listed, over 65% were seen once. The sequencing sample was made of PBMCs. Source of these receptors: a man aged 35-49 years in good health and CMV-seropositive.

The gene calls are TRBV28 and TRBJ2-3, with TRBD2 identical over 10 bases. J was trimmed by 4 bases and V by 5 bases; bases with no gene match: 6. Germline CDR1 is MDHEN and CDR2 is SYDVKM. The length of the CDR3 is 15 residues. CDR3 nucleotides: TGTGCCAGCAGTATAGCGGGAGGTAGGGCAGATACGCAGTATTTT. It encodes CASSIAGGRADTQYF.

The chain carries TRBV7-2 and TRBJ2-5; no firm D call. The J call may be mistaken, given a closer DNA end match to TRBJ2-7. The CDR3 contains 14 residues. The germline V gene encodes CDR1 SGHTA and CDR2 FQGNSA. The CDR3, as DNA: TGTGCCAGCAGCTTAGGTCTTCCCCCCTACGAGCAGTACTTC. Protein: CASSLGLPPYEQYF.

The rearrangement links TRBV2 to TRBJ2-1; 9 positions match TRBD2. The V gene end was trimmed by 7 bases and the J gene end by 2 bases; junction bases not matched to a gene: 6. CDR3 length equals 15 residues. Germline lookup yields CDR1 SNHLY and CDR2 FYNNEI. The CDR3 region has the DNA TGTGCCAGCAACTTAGCGGGAGAACCCTACAATGAGCAGTTCTTC. This codes for CASNLAGEPYNEQFF.

The V and J genes are TRBV18 and TRBJ2-7; 7 positions agree with TRBD1. The CDR3 runs to 17 residues. Germline loops: CDR1 KGHSH, CDR2 LQKENI. The trim removed 0 bases at V and 0 bases at J, leaving 8 bases unmatched. The CDR3 DNA sequence: TGTGCCAGCTCACCACCGAATAGACAGGGTAGCTCCTACGAGCAGTACTTC. Amino acids: CASSPPNRQGSSYEQYF.

V usage is TRBV30 and J usage is TRBJ2-1; 9 nucleotides align to TRBD2. The CDR3 is 16 amino acids. Germline values: CDR1 GTSNPN, CDR2 SVGIG (reference sequence). The V segment lost 0 bases and the J segment 8 bases; nucleotides outside the gene matches: 11. CDR3 nucleotides: TGTGCCTGGAGTGTACCGCTAGCGGGATTCCGGGATGAGCAGTTCTTC. It translates to CAWSVPLAGFRDEQFF.

The genes are TRBV19 and TRBJ2-2; 7 bases agree with TRBD2. The CDR3 extends over 14 amino acids. Germline loops: CDR1 LNHDA, CDR2 SQIVND (reference sequence). With 6 bases clipped from V and 5 bases from J, the junction kept 6 bases outside the gene matches. Written as DNA, the CDR3 is TGTGCCAGTAGGGGCGGGAGCGGAACCGGGGAGCTGTTTTTT. It encodes CASRGGSGTGELFF.

The chain carries TRBV7-2 and TRBJ2-7, with TRBD2 as a possible D gene (6 bases). From germline, CDR1 is SGHTA and CDR2 FQGNSA. The CDR3 runs 15 residues. Trimming cost V 6 bases and J 2 bases, with 17 bases left between them. CDR3 DNA sequence: TGTGCCAGCAGACTGGGAGGTGGTGATACCTACGAGCAGTACTTC. It is translated as CASRLGGGDTYEQYF.

The chain recombines TRBV5-1 with TRBJ2-5; a possible D gene is TRBD2 (5 bases). Trimming took off 2 bases at V and 3 bases at J, with 20 bases between the two ends. The CDR3 is made up of 17 amino acids. CDR1 is SGHRS, CDR2 YFSETQ, per germline. The CDR3 nucleotides read TGCGCCAGCAGCTTCCCTGAGCAAGGGTCGGGAAAAGAGACCCAGTACTTC. Amino acids: CASSFPEQGSGKETQYF.

The chain joins TRBV19 to TRBJ2-2; the D gene is possibly TRBD1 (6 bases). V was clipped by 8 bases and J by 7 bases, with 14 bases between them. The CDR3 sequence is 13 residues long. Germline CDR1 LNHDA, CDR2 SQIVND (reference sequence). CDR3 protein: CASSGAKGGELFF. As DNA, the CDR3 is TGTGCCAGTTCAGGGGCAAAGGGCGGGGAGCTGTTTTTT.

The rearrangement uses TRBV6-5 and TRBJ1-3; weak D call: TRBD1 (5 bases). CDR3 length equals 14 residues. Germline V CDR1 and CDR2: MNHEY, SVGAGI. Trimming left V 4 bases short and J 5 bases short, with 12 bases between. The CDR3 DNA reads as TGTGCCAGCAGTTCCCCAGGGAGGAGAAACACCATATATTTT. It encodes CASSSPGRRNTIYF.

The chain uses TRBV9 and TRBJ2-7; TRBD2 aligns across 7 bases. The length of the CDR3 is 13 residues. Germline assignment: CDR1 SGDLS and CDR2 YYNGEE. V lost 7 bases and J lost 2; bases outside the gene matches: 6. Here the CDR3 reads CASGEGGTYEQYF. DNA of the CDR3: TGTGCCAGCGGGGAGGGCGGAACCTACGAGCAGTACTTC. The full variable domain, in which reference TRBV9 and TRBJ2-7 provide the parts outside the CDR3, is DSGVTQTPKHLITATGQRVTLRCSPRSGDLSVYWYQQSLDQGLQFLIQYYNGEERAKGNILERFSAQQFPDLHSELNLSSLELGDSALYFCASGEGGTYEQYFGPGTRLTVT.

The rearrangement uses TRBV27 and TRBJ2-7, with D tentatively TRBD2 (6 bases). V was clipped by 6 bases and J by 3 bases, with 18 bases between them. Germline assignment: CDR1 MNHEY and CDR2 SMNVEV (reference sequence). This CDR3 contains 15 residues. CDR3 loop: CASSSISARGYEQYF. CDR3 DNA sequence: TGTGCCAGCAGCTCAATTAGCGCGCGGGGCTACGAGCAGTACTTC.